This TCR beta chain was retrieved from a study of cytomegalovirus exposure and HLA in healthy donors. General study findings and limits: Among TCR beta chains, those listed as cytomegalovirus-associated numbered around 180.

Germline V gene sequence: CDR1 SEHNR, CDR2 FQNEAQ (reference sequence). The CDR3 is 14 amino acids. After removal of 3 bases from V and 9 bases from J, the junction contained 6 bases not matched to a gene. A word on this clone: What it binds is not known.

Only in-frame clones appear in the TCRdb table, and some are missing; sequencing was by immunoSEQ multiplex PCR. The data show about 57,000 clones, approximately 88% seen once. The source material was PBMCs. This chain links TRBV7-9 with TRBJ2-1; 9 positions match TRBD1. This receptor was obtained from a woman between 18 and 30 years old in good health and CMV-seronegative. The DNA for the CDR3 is TGTGCCAGCAGCTTCGGGGACAGGGTTGGTGAGCAGTTCTTC. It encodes CASSFGDRVGEQFF. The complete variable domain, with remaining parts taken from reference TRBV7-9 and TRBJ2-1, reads DTGVSQNPRHKITKRGQNVTFRCDPISEHNRLYWYRQTLGQGPEFLTYFQNEAQLEKSRLLSDRFSAERPKGSFSTLEIQRTEQGDSAMYLCASSFGDRVGEQFFGPGTRLTVL.